This TCR beta chain was identified in a study of blood T cells in healthy people across ages. Study summary: The capture of about one barcoded beta molecule per two T cells was achieved by template switching.

The use of a sample-barcoded 5' primer and a J-beta primer mix characterized a second PCR of about 7 to 12 cycles. Sequencing recovered at least 2.5 million CDR3-containing paired-end reads from each sample. MiXCR, run by TCRdb on the 5' RACE reads, gives a single entry per CDR3 protein. The sample has about 1.8 million distinct CDR3 sequences; approximately 50% are singletons. Concerning this clonotype: Its target is unknown.

Study observations and caveats: Possibly confounding the expanded clonotype changes was the fact that donor CMV status was unknown. Diversity estimates drawn from one million T cells were deemed underestimates.

CDR3 length: 11 residues. V gave up 7 bases and J gave up 10 bases, with 11 bases separating them. Germline assignment: CDR1 LGHNT and CDR2 FRNRAP. The material sequenced was blood. The sequence came from a woman aged 40 to 50 in good health. This chain connects TRBV12-5 to TRBJ2-1; D may be TRBD1 (5 bases). The CDR3, as DNA: TGTGCTAGTGCCTTAGGGGTAGAGCAGTTCTTC. Translating it yields CASALGVEQFF.